These T cell receptor beta chains were read from a single sample in a study of T cells in Graves' hyperthyroidism and ophthalmopathy. TCRdb fed the multiplex PCR reads into MiXCR, producing one record per CDR3 protein. The sample carries about 200,000 distinct CDR3 sequences, less than 20% recorded once. Material: blood. Receptors originate from a woman aged 45 to 65 with Graves' hyperthyroidism. CDR3s leave out the opening cysteine and the closing phenylalanine or tryptophan. Fields, in order: J gene, clone size, V gene, CDR3 protein. A row's size may be missing; if present it is once, few, many or a size class.

>TRBJ1-5|many|TRBV19
ASSTTGTGQPQH
>TRBJ2-2|-|TRBV29-1
SVERTGNTGELF
>TRBJ1-1|many|TRBV20-1
SAPSGGVTEAF
>TRBJ2-1|-|TRBV7-9
ASSRSGRLQF
>TRBJ2-5|many|TRBV6-1
ASSEFPDPETQY
>TRBJ2-3|many|TRBV11-3
ASSLTGPPQN
>TRBJ1-4|-|TRBV7-6
ASSLMSGQGATNEKLF
>TRBJ2-3|many|TRBV7-2
ASRTGTSGPDTQY
>TRBJ1-5|many|TRBV12-3/TRBV12-4
ASSLNGNQPQH
>TRBJ2-4|once|TRBV19
ASGRSAKNIQY
>TRBJ2-7|few|TRBV20-1
SASGTQSAGGPHEQY
>TRBJ2-7|many|TRBV5-4
ASSAWDRALRLLYEQY
>TRBJ2-1|-|TRBV27
ASSFNRPGQEQF
>TRBJ2-5|-|TRBV30
AWSVLGGGETQY
>TRBJ2-7|many|TRBV3-1
ASTPAHTYEQY
>TRBJ2-5|many|TRBV28
ASSRSRVQRSQETQY
>TRBJ2-7|many|TRBV4-1
ASSQDAGQDGEQY
>TRBJ2-3|many|TRBV11-2
ASSPRGGGTDTQY
>TRBJ1-1|many|TRBV7-9
ASSFLSGNTEAF
>TRBJ2-7|many|TRBV18
ASSPFSKREGYEQY
>TRBJ2-2|few|TRBV14
ASSQDSFWELF
>TRBJ2-5|-|TRBV28
ASSLGTTKQETQY
>TRBJ2-7|-|TRBV4-1
ASSQEGGRSYEQY
>TRBJ1-2|many|TRBV3-1
ASSDSEGIGGYT
>TRBJ2-1|-|TRBV30
AWSEGLAGGGEQF
>TRBJ2-1|many|TRBV5-1
ASDSGSVLGSNEQF
>TRBJ2-1|many|TRBV18
ASSPVAGVLEQF
>TRBJ1-2|many|TRBV20-1
SAREGARYGYT
>TRBJ1-2|many|TRBV7-9
ASSLNYGYT
>TRBJ2-7|many|TRBV24-1
ATSENRVDEQY
>TRBJ2-3|few|TRBV19
ASSIAASTDTQY
>TRBJ2-7|many|TRBV7-2
ASSRWTSGSDEQY
>TRBJ2-7|many|TRBV6-2/TRBV6-3
ASSYSQKPSGRAYEQY
>TRBJ2-2|-|TRBV20-1
SAILGSTSTGELF
>TRBJ1-2|many|TRBV2
ASSEVPRYYGYT
>TRBJ2-1|-|TRBV7-3
ASSPSAQNEQF
>TRBJ1-1|many|TRBV5-1
ASSPGRMNTEAF
>TRBJ2-1|many|TRBV29-1
SAKAVVAVSSYNEQF
>TRBJ1-1|many|TRBV13
ASSLVGRMNTEAF
>TRBJ2-1|many|TRBV7-9
ASSFTTSGRANEQF
>TRBJ1-1|few|TRBV10-1
ASSEWGSGTEAF
>TRBJ1-1|-|TRBV18
ASSRSDKNTEAF
>TRBJ2-5|many|TRBV6-5
ASSYGQGALFQETQY